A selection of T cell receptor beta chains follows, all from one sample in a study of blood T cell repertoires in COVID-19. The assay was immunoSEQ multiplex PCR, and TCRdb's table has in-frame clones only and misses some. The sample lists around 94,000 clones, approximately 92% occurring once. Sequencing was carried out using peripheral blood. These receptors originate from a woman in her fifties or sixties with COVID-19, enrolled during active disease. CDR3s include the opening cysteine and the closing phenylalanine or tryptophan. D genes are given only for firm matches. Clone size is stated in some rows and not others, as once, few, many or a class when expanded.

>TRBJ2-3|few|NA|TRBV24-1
CATSDLNRGGGDTQYF
TGTGCCACCAGTGATTTGAACAGGGGGGGTGGAGATACGCAGTATTTT
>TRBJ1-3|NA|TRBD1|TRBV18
CASSPQGTGVISGNTIYF
TGTGCCAGCTCACCACAAGGGACAGGCGTCATCTCTGGAAACACCATATATTTT
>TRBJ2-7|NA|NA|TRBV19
CASSISNSGPSEQYF
TGTGCCAGTAGTATTTCAAACAGTGGGCCCTCCGAGCAGTACTTC
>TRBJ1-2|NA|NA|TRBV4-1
CASSQMSGLPGYTF
TGCGCCAGCAGCCAAATGTCCGGACTCCCGGGCTACACCTTC
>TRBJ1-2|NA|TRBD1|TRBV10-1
CASSPGQNYGYTF
TGCGCCAGCAGCCCGGGACAGAACTATGGCTACACCTTC
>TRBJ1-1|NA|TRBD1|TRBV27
CASRLGGRERRTEAFF
TGTGCCAGCAGACTAGGGGGCAGGGAAAGGAGGACTGAAGCTTTCTTT
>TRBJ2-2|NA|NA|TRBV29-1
CSVALGLRGGELFF
TGCAGCGTTGCCCTGGGACTGAGGGGCGGGGAGCTGTTTTTT
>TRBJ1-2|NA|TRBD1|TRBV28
CASTQGTGGYTF
TGTGCCAGCACACAGGGGACCGGTGGCTACACCTTC
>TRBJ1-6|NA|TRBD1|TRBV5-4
CASSPRTGDNSPLHF
TGTGCCAGCAGTCCACGGACAGGGGATAATTCACCCCTCCACTTT
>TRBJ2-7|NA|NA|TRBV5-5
CASSFTVTYEQYF
TGTGCCAGCAGCTTTACAGTGACCTACGAGCAGTACTTC
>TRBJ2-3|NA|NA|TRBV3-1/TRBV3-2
CASSQDWRGSTDTQYF
TGTGCCAGCAGCCAAGATTGGCGGGGCTCCACAGATACGCAGTATTTT
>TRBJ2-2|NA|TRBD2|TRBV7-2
CASSLRGVLTGELFF
TGTGCCAGCAGCTTGCGGGGGGTCCTCACCGGGGAGCTGTTTTTT
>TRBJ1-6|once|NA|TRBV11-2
CASRAGGSPLHF
TGTGCCAGCCGAGCGGGGGGGTCACCCCTCCACTTT
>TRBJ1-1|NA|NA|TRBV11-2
CASSSGRRDAFF
TGTGCCAGCAGCTCGGGACGGAGGGATGCTTTCTTT
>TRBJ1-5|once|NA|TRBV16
CASSQSGRGAAQHF
TGTGCCAGCAGCCAATCCGGACGGGGGGCGGCCCAGCATTTT
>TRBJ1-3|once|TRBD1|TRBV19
CASSSPGQGNTIYF
TGTGCCAGTAGTTCTCCGGGACAGGGAAACACCATATATTTT
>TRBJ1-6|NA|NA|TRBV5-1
CASSFLIQRYNSPLHF
TGCGCCAGCAGCTTTTTAATTCAACGGTATAATTCACCCCTCCACTTT
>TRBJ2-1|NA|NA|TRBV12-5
CASGLVQGGSYNEQFF
TGTGCTAGTGGTTTGGTTCAGGGGGGCTCCTACAATGAGCAGTTCTTC
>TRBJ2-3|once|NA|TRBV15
CATRTLAIPDTQYF
TGTGCCACCAGAACTCTAGCTATTCCAGATACGCAGTATTTT
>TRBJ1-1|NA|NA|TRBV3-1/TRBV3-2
CASSQVWQNRGEAFF
TGTGCCAGCAGCCAAGTTTGGCAGAACCGGGGGGAAGCTTTCTTT
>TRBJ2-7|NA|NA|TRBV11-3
CASTLGRGSSYEQYF
TGTGCCAGCACGTTGGGGCGGGGAAGCTCCTACGAGCAGTACTTC
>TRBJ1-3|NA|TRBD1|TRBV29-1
CSVEEGEGAYGNTIYF
TGCAGCGTTGAAGAAGGTGAGGGGGCGTATGGAAACACCATATATTTT
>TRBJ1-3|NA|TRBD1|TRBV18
CASSPTGKSLSGNTIYF
TGTGCCAGCTCACCGACAGGGAAATCCCTCTCTGGAAACACCATATATTTT
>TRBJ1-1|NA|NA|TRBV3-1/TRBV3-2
CASSQGGSEAFF
TGTGCCAGCAGCCAGGGGGGATCTGAAGCTTTCTTT
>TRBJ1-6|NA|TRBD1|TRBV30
CAWSGDRVYNSPLHF
TGTGCCTGGAGCGGGGACAGGGTCTATAATTCACCCCTCCACTTT
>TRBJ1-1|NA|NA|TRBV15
CATSREGFRGTEAFF
TGTGCCACCAGCAGGGAAGGGTTCAGGGGCACTGAAGCTTTCTTT
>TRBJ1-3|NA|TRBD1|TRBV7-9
CASSSGTGKEGNTIYF
TGTGCCAGCAGCTCCGGGACAGGGAAGGAAGGAAACACCATATATTTT
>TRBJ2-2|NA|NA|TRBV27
CATLTPGQSNTGELFF
TGTGCCACCCTTACTCCGGGACAATCGAACACCGGGGAGCTGTTTTTT
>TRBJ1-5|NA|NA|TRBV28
CASSDAGTTNQPQHF
TGTGCCAGCAGTGATGCCGGGACAACCAATCAGCCCCAGCATTTT
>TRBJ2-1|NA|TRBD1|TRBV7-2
CASSLAIGTGDNEQFF
TGTGCCAGCAGCTTAGCGATAGGGACAGGGGACAATGAGCAGTTCTTC
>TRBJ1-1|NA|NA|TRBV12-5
CASALNTEAFF
TGTGCTAGTGCCTTGAACACTGAAGCTTTCTTT
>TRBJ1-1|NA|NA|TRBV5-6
CASSLGVNTEAFF
TGTGCCAGCAGCTTAGGGGTGAACACTGAAGCTTTCTTT
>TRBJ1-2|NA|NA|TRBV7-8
CASSLVGWGGSDGYTF
TGTGCCAGCAGCTTAGTAGGTTGGGGGGGTTCGGATGGCTACACCTTC
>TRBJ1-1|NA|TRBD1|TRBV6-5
CASSSGTGVLNTEAFF
TGTGCCAGCAGTTCCGGGACAGGGGTTTTGAACACTGAAGCTTTCTTT
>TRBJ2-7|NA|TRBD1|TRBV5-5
CASSPFTRDRSYEQYF
TGTGCCAGCAGCCCCTTCACCCGGGACAGATCCTACGAGCAGTACTTC
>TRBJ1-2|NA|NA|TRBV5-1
CASSAGGGTNYGYTF
TGCGCCAGCAGTGCTGGGGGGGGTACTAACTATGGCTACACCTTC
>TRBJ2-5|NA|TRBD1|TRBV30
CAWSVTGGQETQYF
TGTGCCTGGAGTGTAACAGGGGGCCAAGAGACCCAGTACTTC
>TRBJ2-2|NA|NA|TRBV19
CASSSTGELFF
TGTGCCAGTAGTTCTACCGGGGAGCTGTTTTTT
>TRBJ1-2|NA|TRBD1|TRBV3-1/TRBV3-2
CASSQETGIYGYTF
TGTGCCAGCAGCCAAGAGACAGGGATCTATGGCTACACCTTC
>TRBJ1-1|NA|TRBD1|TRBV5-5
CASSPRGDRGSQLNEAFF
TGTGCCAGCAGCCCTAGGGGGGACAGGGGGTCACAGTTGAATGAAGCTTTCTTT
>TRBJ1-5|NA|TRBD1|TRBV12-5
CASGLQGARQPQHF
TGTGCTAGTGGTCTCCAGGGGGCCAGACAGCCCCAGCATTTT
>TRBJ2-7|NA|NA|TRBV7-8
CASSLASGASSYEQYF
TGTGCCAGCAGCTTAGCGTCGGGTGCGAGCTCCTACGAGCAGTACTTC
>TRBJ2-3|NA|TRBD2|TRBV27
CASSLQLAGVTQYF
TGTGCCAGCAGTTTACAGCTAGCGGGGGTTACGCAGTATTTT
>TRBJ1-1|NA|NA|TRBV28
CASSLAGRMNTEAFF
TGTGCCAGCAGTTTGGCGGGACGTATGAACACTGAAGCTTTCTTT
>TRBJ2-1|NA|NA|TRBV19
CASSMQRVPGEQFF
TGTGCCAGTAGTATGCAGCGGGTCCCGGGAGAGCAGTTCTTC
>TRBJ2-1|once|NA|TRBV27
CASSLLEGEQFF
TGTGCCAGCAGTTTGCTGGAGGGGGAGCAGTTCTTC
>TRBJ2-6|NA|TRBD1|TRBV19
CASSISGTGGSGANVLTF
TGTGCCAGTAGTATTTCTGGGACAGGGGGCTCTGGGGCCAACGTCCTGACTTTC
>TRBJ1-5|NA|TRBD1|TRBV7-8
CASSPTGSGGPQHF
TGTGCCAGCAGCCCGACAGGGAGTGGTGGGCCCCAGCATTTT
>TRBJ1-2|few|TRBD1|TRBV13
CASSFRGRSLIDGYTF
TGTGCCAGCAGCTTCAGGGGGCGAAGTTTGATCGATGGCTACACCTTC